The clone carrying this T cell receptor (beta chain) appeared a single time. Its antigen is not known. The assay used was immunoSEQ (version v3.0), run at survey level. Measured with immunoSEQ multiplex PCR; TCRdb has only the in-frame clones, and not every one. The table shows roughly 16,000 clones, with about 85% occurring only once. Trimming at V came to 4 bases and at J to 6 bases, leaving 1 base not matched to a gene. Germline V lookup: CDR1 LNHDA, CDR2 SQIVND (reference sequence). CDR3 length: 13 residues. These data come from a study of long-term antiretroviral therapy in people with HIV. Study-level points and caveats: The ART regimens used between about 2004 and 2018 may be less effective than current ones. Viral resistance, ART adherence and therapy changes all lacked available data. All time points showed a repertoire dominated by clones expanded before ART. Following ART, diversity rose but still fell short of transplant donor controls.

V gene TRBV19 combines with J gene TRBJ2-2, with TRBD1 matching 8 bases. The starting material was unsorted PBMCs, obtained 0.5 years after starting antiretroviral therapy. This TCR was recovered from a woman between 40 and 50 years old with HIV. The CDR3 DNA sequence: TGTGCCAGTAGTAGACAGGGGCCCGGGGAGCTGTTTTTT. Protein sequence: CASSRQGPGELFF. The full variable domain, completed using reference TRBV19 and TRBJ2-2, is DGGITQSPKYLFRKEGQNVTLSCEQNLNHDAMYWYRQDPGQGLRLIYYSQIVNDFQKGDIAEGYSVSREKKESFPLTVTSAQKNPTAFYLCASSRQGPGELFFGEGSRLTVL.